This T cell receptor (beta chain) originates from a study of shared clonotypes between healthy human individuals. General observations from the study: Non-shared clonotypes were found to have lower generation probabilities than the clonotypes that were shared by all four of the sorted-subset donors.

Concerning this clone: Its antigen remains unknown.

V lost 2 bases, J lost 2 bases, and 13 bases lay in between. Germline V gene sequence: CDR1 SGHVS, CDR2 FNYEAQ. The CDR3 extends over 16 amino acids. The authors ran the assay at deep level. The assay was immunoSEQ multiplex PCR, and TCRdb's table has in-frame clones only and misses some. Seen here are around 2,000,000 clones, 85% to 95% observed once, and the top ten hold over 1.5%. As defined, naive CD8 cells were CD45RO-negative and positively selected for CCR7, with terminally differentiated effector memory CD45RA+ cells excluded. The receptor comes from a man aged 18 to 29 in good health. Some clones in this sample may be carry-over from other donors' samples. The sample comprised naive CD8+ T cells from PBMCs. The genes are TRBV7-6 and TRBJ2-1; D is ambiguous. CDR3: CASSLSFRATYNEQFF. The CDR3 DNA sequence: TGTGCCAGCAGCTTATCTTTCCGGGCAACCTACAATGAGCAGTTCTTC.